A single sample gave rise to the 5 T cell receptor beta chains below, sequenced in a study of cytomegalovirus exposure and HLA in healthy donors. PCR primers comprised 60 Vbeta and 13 Jbeta primers. Repertoires were generated with immunoSEQ multiplex PCR, while TCRdb's copy carries only in-frame clones and drops some. The sample features 100,000 or so clones, with about 0.59% in its top ten. Sequenced input: PBMCs. The receptors derive from a man aged 45-65 years in good health and CMV-seronegative.

This chain uses TRBV2 with TRBJ1-1, with D perhaps matching TRBD1 (5 bases). Germline CDR1 reads SNHLY; CDR2 reads FYNNEI. The CDR3 has 12 amino acids. The V gene lost 9 bases and the J gene lost 4 bases, with 12 bases spanning the gap. CDR3 loop: CASTQGFTEAFF. For the CDR3, the DNA is TGTGCCAGTACCCAGGGTTTCACTGAAGCTTTCTTT.

The chain links TRBV19 to TRBJ2-7; 8 bases fit TRBD1. The J segment lost 1 base and the V segment lost 6 bases, leaving 2 bases of the junction unmatched. CDR1 LNHDA and CDR2 SQIVND come from the germline V gene (reference sequence). CDR3 length: 13 residues. The CDR3 sequence is CASRRQGSYEQYF. Written as DNA, the CDR3 is TGTGCCAGTAGGCGACAGGGGTCCTACGAGCAGTACTTC.

The chain employs TRBV7-2 and TRBJ2-1, with D possibly TRBD1 on 5 matching bases. This CDR3 has 13 amino acids. Per germline, CDR1 SGHTA and CDR2 FQGNSA. V lost 2 bases and J lost 10, with 12 bases in between. The CDR3 DNA is TGTGCCAGCAGCTTAAGGGGCCTAAGCGAGCAGTTCTTC. Translated, it gives CASSLRGLSEQFF.

J is TRBJ1-3 and V is TRBV5-1; no clear D. This CDR3 region has 16 residues. The V gene's germline CDR1 is SGHRS and CDR2 YFSETQ. V was cut by 0 bases and J by 3 bases, with 13 bases left in between. CDR3 residues: CASSLEPGNNGNTIYF. The DNA of the CDR3 is TGCGCCAGCAGCTTGGAGCCGGGAAACAATGGAAACACCATATATTTT.

The V and J genes are TRBV19 and TRBJ1-5, with no clear D. This CDR3 contains 14 residues. V dropped 5 bases and J dropped 11 bases, with 19 bases sitting between them. Per germline, CDR1 LNHDA and CDR2 SQIVND (reference sequence). Written as DNA, the CDR3 is TGTGCCAGTAGTCTGTCTGGCAGTTGGCCCGCCCAGCATTTT. This encodes CASSLSGSWPAQHF.